This T cell receptor beta chain was profiled in a study of blood T cells in healthy people across ages. Germline CDR1 and CDR2: SGHTA and FQGTGA. Trimming cost V 5 bases and J 4 bases, with 11 bases left between them. The CDR3 has 13 amino acids. This clonotype was counted between two and nine times. A second about 7 to 12 cycle PCR used barcoded and J-beta primers. One entry per CDR3 protein results from TCRdb running MiXCR on the 5' RACE reads. This sample yields under 2,000,000 distinct CDR3 sequences, of which around half are seen a single time; around 2.1% belongs to the top ten. The sequencing input was blood. This TCR was sampled from a middle-aged woman in good health. The chain has TRBV7-3 and TRBJ2-5; D call uncertain. This chain's CDR3 is CASSVYGSETQYF. The DNA for the CDR3 is TGTGCCAGCAGCGTATACGGGTCAGAGACCCAGTACTTC.